The clone carrying this T cell receptor (beta chain) was observed at least ten times. The study defined stable Graves' hyperthyroidism as no ophthalmopathy progression within 18 months. Patients were aged 18 to 65, had disease duration under 2 months, and had newly diagnosed hyperthyroidism. For the diagnoses, clinical symptoms, serum thyroxine and TRAb, thyroid ultrasound and orbital computed tomography were used. Fresh peripheral blood, 9.5 to 10 ml of it, supplied the PBMCs. This entry comes from a study of T cells in Graves' hyperthyroidism and ophthalmopathy. TCR beta CDR3 regions were amplified from RNA. The primer set for the first-round RT-PCR of the TCR CDR3 was HTBI. One entry per CDR3 protein, called by TCRdb with MiXCR from the multiplex PCR reads. The sample lists a few hundred thousand distinct CDR3 sequences; around 15% were seen once. The CDR3 sequence is 15 residues long. Germline lookup yields CDR1 DFQATT and CDR2 SNEGSKA (reference sequence). V lost 1 base to trimming and J lost 2 bases; unmatched junction nucleotides: 6.

This TCR was recovered from a woman aged 18-29 years with Graves' hyperthyroidism. The chain is built from TRBV20-1 and TRBJ2-7, with TRBD1 matching 9 bases. Sequencing was carried out using blood. This CDR3 reads CSARAPGQGPYEQYF. CDR3 nucleotides: TGCAGTGCTAGAGCTCCGGGACAGGGACCCTACGAGCAGTACTTC.